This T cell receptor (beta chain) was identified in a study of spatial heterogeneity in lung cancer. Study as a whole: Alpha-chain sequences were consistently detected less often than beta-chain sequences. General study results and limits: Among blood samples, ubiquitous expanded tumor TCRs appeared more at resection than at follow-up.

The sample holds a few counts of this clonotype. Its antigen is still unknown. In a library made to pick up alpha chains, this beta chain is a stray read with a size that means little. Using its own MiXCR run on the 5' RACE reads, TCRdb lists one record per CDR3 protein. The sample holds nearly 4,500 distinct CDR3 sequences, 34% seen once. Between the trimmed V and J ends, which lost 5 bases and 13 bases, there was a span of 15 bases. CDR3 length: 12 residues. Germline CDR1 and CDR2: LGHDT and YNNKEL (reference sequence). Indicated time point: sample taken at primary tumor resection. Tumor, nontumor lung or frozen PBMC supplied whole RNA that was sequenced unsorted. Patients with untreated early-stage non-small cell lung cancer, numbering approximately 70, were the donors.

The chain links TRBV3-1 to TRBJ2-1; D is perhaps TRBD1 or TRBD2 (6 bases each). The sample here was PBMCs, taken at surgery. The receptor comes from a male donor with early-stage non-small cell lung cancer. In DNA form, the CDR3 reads TGTGCCAGCAGCTACCCTCAGGGGACTCAGTTCTTC. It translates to CASSYPQGTQFF.